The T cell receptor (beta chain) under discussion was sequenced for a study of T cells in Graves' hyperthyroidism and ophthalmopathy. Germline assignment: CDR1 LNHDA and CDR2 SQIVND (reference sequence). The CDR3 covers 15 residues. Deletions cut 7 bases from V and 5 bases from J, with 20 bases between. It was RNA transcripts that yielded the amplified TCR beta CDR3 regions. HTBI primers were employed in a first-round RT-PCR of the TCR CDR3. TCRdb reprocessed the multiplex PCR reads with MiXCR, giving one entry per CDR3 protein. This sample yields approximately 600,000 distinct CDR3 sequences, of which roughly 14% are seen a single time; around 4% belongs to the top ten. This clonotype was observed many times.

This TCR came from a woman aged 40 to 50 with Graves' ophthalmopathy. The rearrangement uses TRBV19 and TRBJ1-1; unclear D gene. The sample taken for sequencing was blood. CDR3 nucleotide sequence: TGTGCCAGTAAGCCTTGGGAGCACTACGGGACTGAAGCTTTCTTT. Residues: CASKPWEHYGTEAFF.